The rows below give T cell receptor beta chains drawn from one sample of a study of identical twins. Each CDR3 protein is one row after TCRdb ran MiXCR on the 5' RACE reads. Found here are roughly 1,500,000 distinct CDR3 sequences, roughly a third of them singletons; the top ten hold less than 0.35%. The sequencing input was cord blood. These receptors all come from a newborn girl in good health. Both conserved end residues are part of each CDR3. The D gene is left open where the match is weak. Rows may omit the clone size; those that give it use once, few, many or a size class.

clone_size	d_call	v_call	j_call	cdr3_aa	cdr3_nt
few	.	TRBV4-1	TRBJ2-3	CASSQSGASTDTQYF	TGCGCCAGCAGCCAGTCAGGGGCTAGCACAGATACGCAGTATTTT
.	TRBD2	TRBV7-9	TRBJ2-5	CASSPWTSKETQYF	TGTGCCAGCAGCCCATGGACTAGTAAGGAGACCCAGTACTTC
.	.	TRBV12-3/TRBV12-4	TRBJ1-1	CAGSIRQNTEAFF	TGTGCCGGCAGTATCCGACAGAACACTGAAGCTTTCTTT
.	.	TRBV6-2/TRBV6-3	TRBJ2-4	CASSYSIQGIAKNIQYF	TGTGCCAGCAGTTACTCGATCCAGGGGATAGCCAAAAACATTCAGTACTTC
few	.	TRBV29-1	TRBJ1-1	CSVNNRANSNTEAFF	TGCAGCGTTAACAACAGGGCTAACTCGAACACTGAAGCTTTCTTT
few	.	TRBV10-2	TRBJ1-2	CASSGYTGQGRNGYTF	TGCGCCAGCAGTGGGTATACAGGACAAGGAAGGAATGGCTACACCTTC
.	.	TRBV11-2	TRBJ2-1	CASSLNPLAYEQFF	TGTGCCAGCAGCTTAAATCCCCTAGCCTACGAGCAGTTCTTC
.	TRBD2	TRBV20-1	TRBJ2-1	CSAREAPLAVSYNEQFF	TGCAGTGCTAGAGAGGCTCCACTAGCGGTATCCTACAATGAGCAGTTCTTC
.	TRBD1	TRBV4-1	TRBJ2-3	CASGPEQGPSTDTQYF	TGCGCCAGCGGCCCAGAACAGGGGCCGAGCACAGATACGCAGTATTTT
few	TRBD1	TRBV4-2	TRBJ1-4	CASSQTGGGFNEKLFF	TGTGCCAGCAGCCAAACAGGGGGCGGCTTTAATGAAAAACTGTTTTTT
many	.	TRBV29-1	TRBJ2-5	CSVEQGGTQYF	TGCAGCGTTGAACAGGGAGGGACCCAGTACTTC
.	.	TRBV20-1	TRBJ1-5	CSARDYTASNQPQHF	TGCAGTGCTAGAGATTATACTGCGTCCAATCAGCCCCAGCATTTT
few	TRBD2	TRBV6-6	TRBJ2-7	CASSYATSGNYAYEQYF	TGTGCCAGCAGTTACGCGACTAGCGGGAATTACGCCTACGAGCAGTACTTC
few	.	TRBV7-9	TRBJ2-3	CASSLDPASTDTQYF	TGTGCCAGCAGCTTAGATCCAGCTAGCACAGATACGCAGTATTTT
.	TRBD1	TRBV6-1	TRBJ1-5	CASSGDRGHPQHF	TGTGCCAGCAGTGGGGACAGGGGTCACCCCCAGCATTTT
.	TRBD2	TRBV4-2	TRBJ2-1	CASSPETGTRLDEQFF	TGTGCCAGCAGCCCAGAAACCGGGACTAGGCTAGACGAGCAGTTCTTC
.	.	TRBV20-1	TRBJ2-7	CSARDSLKREQYF	TGCAGTGCTAGAGATAGTCTTAAACGGGAGCAGTACTTC
.	TRBD2	TRBV20-1	TRBJ2-1	CSPQTSYYNEQFF	TGCAGCCCCCAGACTAGCTACTACAATGAGCAGTTCTTC
.	.	TRBV6-1	TRBJ2-5	CASSPGDQETRYF	TGTGCCAGCAGTCCAGGGGACCAAGAGACCCGGTACTTC
.	TRBD2	TRBV12-3/TRBV12-4	TRBJ2-3	CASGQGLGETDTQYF	TGTGCCAGCGGCCAGGGACTAGGAGAAACAGATACGCAGTATTTT
.	TRBD1	TRBV5-1	TRBJ2-7	CASTGTGGYEQYF	TGCGCCAGCACCGGGACAGGGGGCTACGAGCAGTACTTC
few	.	TRBV4-2	TRBJ1-2	CASSQEVLITNYGYTF	TGTGCCAGCAGCCAAGAGGTGCTAATTACTAACTATGGCTACACCTTC
.	.	TRBV5-8	TRBJ1-1	CASSLFHSEAFF	TGTGCCAGCAGCTTGTTCCACAGCGAAGCTTTCTTT
.	.	TRBV30	TRBJ1-5	CAWSVGQFQPQHF	TGTGCCTGGAGTGTTGGACAATTCCAGCCCCAGCATTTT
few	.	TRBV20-1	TRBJ1-2	CSASPAGAYGYTF	TGCAGTGCTAGTCCGGCAGGGGCATATGGCTACACCTTC
.	TRBD1	TRBV7-2	TRBJ2-7	CASSLGAGGSLYEQYF	TGTGCCAGCAGCTTAGGGGCAGGGGGCTCGCTCTACGAGCAGTACTTC
few	.	TRBV29-1	TRBJ2-7	CSVADSPYEQYF	TGCAGCGTTGCTGACAGCCCCTACGAGCAGTACTTC
.	TRBD2	TRBV5-6	TRBJ2-7	CASRFSGGAYEQYF	TGTGCCAGCAGATTTAGCGGGGGGGCCTACGAGCAGTACTTC
.	.	TRBV20-1	TRBJ2-5	CSAREGSATQETQYF	TGCAGTGCTAGAGAAGGGTCAGCGACCCAAGAGACCCAGTACTTC